A selection of T cell receptor beta chains follows, all from one sample in a study of radiotherapy plus CTLA-4 blockade in lung cancer. Repertoires were generated with immunoSEQ multiplex PCR, while TCRdb's copy carries only in-frame clones and drops some. The sample records approximately 65,000 clones, approximately 80% being singletons. This specimen was peripheral blood, taken from a patient treated with radiotherapy plus ipilimumab. All receptors come from a human donor with non-small cell lung cancer who had a complete response to radiotherapy plus ipilimumab. CDR3s include the opening cysteine and the closing phenylalanine or tryptophan. The order of the fields is J gene, clone size, V gene, CDR3 protein. Rows give clone size only sometimes, using once, few, many, or a class for an expanded clone.

TRBJ2-6 NA TRBV6-1 CASSAPGQGLSGANVLTF
TRBJ2-1 once TRBV4-2 CASSQGLASYNEQFF
TRBJ1-5 NA TRBV10-3 CAISPSNQPQHF
TRBJ2-1 NA TRBV29-1 CSVRQGTGNEQFF
TRBJ2-3 NA TRBV5-1 CASSFPLPGATDTQYF
TRBJ2-5 NA TRBV1 CTSPNYSETQYF
TRBJ1-3 NA TRBV9 CASSPQVAGNTIYF
TRBJ2-2 once TRBV28 CASSLGSQGDTGELFF
TRBJ2-5 NA TRBV9 CASSDPRGLQETQYF
TRBJ2-5 NA TRBV7-2 CASSSPGPFQETQYF
TRBJ1-3 NA TRBV18 CASSPSQGSGNTIYF
TRBJ2-1 NA TRBV2 CASSSRGDYNEQFF
TRBJ1-2 NA TRBV5-4 CASSRDRGDYGYTF
TRBJ1-1 NA TRBV19 CASSIGDREGSTEAFF
TRBJ1-2 NA TRBV5-6 CASSLGLTPYGYTF
TRBJ2-3 NA TRBV7-8 CASSSNPSGGSVDTQYF
TRBJ2-1 NA TRBV6-1 CASSEVHEQFF
TRBJ1-1 NA TRBV4-3 CASSQDTRNTEAFF
TRBJ1-5 NA TRBV28 CASSLGERNQPQHF
TRBJ1-6 NA TRBV30 CAWKRAGSSYNSPLHF
TRBJ2-3 NA TRBV10-3 CAISESQGLSTDTQYF
TRBJ1-2 NA TRBV28 CASNSDYGGAYGYTF
TRBJ2-3 NA TRBV11-3 CASSRLAGGPTDTQYF
TRBJ2-5 NA TRBV5-4 CASSLWTVNQETQYF
TRBJ1-2 NA TRBV7-6 CASSLAGGELDGYTF
TRBJ1-2 few TRBV9 CASSAVPTGGSSWGYTF
TRBJ2-3 NA TRBV18 CASSSGTASTDTQYF
TRBJ2-1 NA TRBV27 CASSFGEFGWNEQFF
TRBJ1-2 few TRBV19 CASSARTDLYNYGYTF
TRBJ2-5 NA TRBV11-3 CASSTTLGETQYF
TRBJ1-2 once TRBV5-5 CASSQTSSRGAENYGYTF
TRBJ1-5 NA TRBV2 CASSEGGPQHF